Given below is one T cell receptor beta chain in context. Its antigen is unknown. The source of the sample is a study of cytomegalovirus exposure and HLA in healthy donors. Use of 60 Vbeta and 13 Jbeta primers characterized the PCR. Profiling relied on immunoSEQ multiplex PCR, and the TCRdb table lists in-frame clones only, not all of them. The sample shows about 77,000 clones, roughly four fifths of them seen only once. Whole-study findings and limits: It was only CMV serostatus that was available as immune exposure information. When a later analysis compared HLA-associated TCR beta chains with equally common others, the HLA-associated chains turned out to be more clonally expanded and to have lower generation probabilities. In vitro confirmation showed three CMV-associated chains to be CMV antigen specific. Certain sequence variants were highly shared and formed a cluster, and this cluster was likely a sequencing artifact.

The receptor was derived from a man aged 35 to 55 in good health and CMV-seronegative. Sequenced material: PBMCs.

CDR3 DNA sequence: TGTGCCAGTAGTATGCCGGTCTATGGCTACACCTTC. This codes for CASSMPVYGYTF. The genes are TRBV19 and TRBJ1-2; D call uncertain. The ends were cut back, 3 bases at V and 4 bases at J, with 6 bases in the middle. CDR3 length: 12 amino acids. Looked up from germline, CDR1 is LNHDA and CDR2 is SQIVND (reference sequence).